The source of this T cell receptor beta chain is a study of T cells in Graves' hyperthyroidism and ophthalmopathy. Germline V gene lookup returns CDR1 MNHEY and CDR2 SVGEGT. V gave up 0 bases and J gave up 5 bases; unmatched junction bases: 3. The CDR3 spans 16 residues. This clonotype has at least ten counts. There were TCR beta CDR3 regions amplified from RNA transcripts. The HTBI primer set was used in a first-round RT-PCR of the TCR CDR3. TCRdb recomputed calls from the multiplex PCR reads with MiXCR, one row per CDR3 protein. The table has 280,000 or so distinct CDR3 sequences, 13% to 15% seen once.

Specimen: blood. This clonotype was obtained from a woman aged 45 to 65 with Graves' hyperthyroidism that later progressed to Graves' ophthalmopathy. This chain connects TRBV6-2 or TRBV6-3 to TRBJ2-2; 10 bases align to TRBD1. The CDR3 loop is CASSYSRTGGTGELFF. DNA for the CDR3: TGTGCCAGCAGTTACTCAAGGACAGGGGGGACCGGGGAGCTGTTTTTT.